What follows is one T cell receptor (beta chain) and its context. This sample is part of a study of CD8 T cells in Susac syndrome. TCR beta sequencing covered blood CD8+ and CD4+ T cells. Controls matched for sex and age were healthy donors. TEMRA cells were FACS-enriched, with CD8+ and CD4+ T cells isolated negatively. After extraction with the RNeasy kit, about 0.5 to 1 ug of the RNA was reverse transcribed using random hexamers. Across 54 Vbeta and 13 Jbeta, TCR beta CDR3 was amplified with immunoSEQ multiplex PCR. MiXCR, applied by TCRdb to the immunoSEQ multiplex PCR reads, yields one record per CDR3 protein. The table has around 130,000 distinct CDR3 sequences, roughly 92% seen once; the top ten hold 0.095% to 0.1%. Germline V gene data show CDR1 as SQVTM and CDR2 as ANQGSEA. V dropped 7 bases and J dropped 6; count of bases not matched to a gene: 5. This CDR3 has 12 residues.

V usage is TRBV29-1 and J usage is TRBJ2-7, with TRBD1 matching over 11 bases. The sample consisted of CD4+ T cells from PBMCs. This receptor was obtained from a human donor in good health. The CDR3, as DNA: TGCAGCGCCGGACAGGGGGCAGTCGAGCAGTACTTC. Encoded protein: CSAGQGAVEQYF.